These 5 T cell receptor beta chains originate from one sample sequenced in a study of human T cells and chemical hapten exposure. MiXCR, run by TCRdb on the RACE reads, gives a single entry per CDR3 protein. The data show over 70,000 distinct CDR3 sequences, with approximately 15% seen just once and approximately 4.6% held by the top ten. Time point reported: pre-sensitization, week 0. Treatment here: therapeutic diphenylcyclopropenone sensitization with weekly scalp DPC. The starting material was whole blood, obtained in connection with sensitization to the hapten diphenylcyclopropenone (DPC). These receptors all stem from a woman aged 50 to 65 with alopecia areata. Some clones in this sample may be carry-over from other donors' samples.

This clonotype was counted ten times or more. CDR3 sequence (DNA): TGCAGCGTGGGACACCTGAACACTGAAGCTTTCTTT. This encodes CSVGHLNTEAFF. V usage is TRBV29-1 and J usage is TRBJ1-1; D perhaps matches TRBD1 (6 bases). The germline V gene has CDR1 SQVTM and CDR2 ANQGSEA. The V end lost 6 bases, the J end lost 0 bases, and 8 bases lay between the germline ends. The CDR3 is made up of 12 amino acids.

The V and J genes are TRBV11-2 and TRBJ2-7, with TRBD1 identical over 8 bases. Germline loops: CDR1 SGHAT, CDR2 FQNNGV. The CDR3 has 14 residues. The junction had 15 bases not matched to a gene; V was cut back by 11 bases and J by 6 bases. The CDR3 coding sequence is TGTGCCGGGGGCGCAGGGGGCGAAACTTCCGAGCAGTACTTC. Its protein product is CAGGAGGETSEQYF. The full variable domain, completed using reference TRBV11-2 and TRBJ2-7, is EAGVAQSPRYKIIEKRQSVAFWCNPISGHATLYWYQQILGQGPKLLIQFQNNGVVDDSQLPKDRFSAERLKGVDSTLKIQPAKLEDSAVYLCAGGAGGETSEQYFGPGTRLTVT.

The chain recombines TRBV11-2 with TRBJ2-7; the D gene is possibly TRBD2 (5 bases). Trimming pared 4 bases from V and 1 base from J, leaving 14 bases between. CDR1 SGHAT and CDR2 FQNNGV come from the germline V gene. The CDR3 contains 15 residues. CDR3 coding DNA: TGTGCCAGCAGCTCACCCGACCGGGGTTCCTACGAGCAGTACTTC. Translation: CASSSPDRGSYEQYF. The full variable domain, rest sourced from reference TRBV11-2 and TRBJ2-7, is EAGVAQSPRYKIIEKRQSVAFWCNPISGHATLYWYQQILGQGPKLLIQFQNNGVVDDSQLPKDRFSAERLKGVDSTLKIQPAKLEDSAVYLCASSSPDRGSYEQYFGPGTRLTVT.

In this sample, this clonotype turned up a few times. The V and J genes are TRBV4-3 and TRBJ1-2; tentatively, D is TRBD1 (5 bases). The CDR3 runs to 15 residues. V gave up 3 bases and J gave up 2 bases, with 13 bases separating them. Germline V gene sequence: CDR1 LGHNA, CDR2 YSLEER. The CDR3 nucleotides read TGCGCCAGCAGCCAGAAGACAGTCGAGAACTATGGCTACACCTTC. Translation gives CASSQKTVENYGYTF.

This chain links TRBV29-1 with TRBJ1-2; 11 nucleotides line up with TRBD1. Germline V gene lookup returns CDR1 SQVTM and CDR2 ANQGSEA. V dropped 7 bases and J dropped 8; count of bases not matched to a gene: 9. The CDR3 is 13 residues long. Here the CDR3 DNA reads TGCAGCGCCCCGGGACAGGGGGTGATGGGCTACACCTTC. Translated: CSAPGQGVMGYTF.